This T cell receptor beta chain was recorded in a study of beta chain features in type 1 diabetes. CDR1 is SQVTM and CDR2 is ANQGSEA in the germline V gene. This CDR3 region has 16 residues. V gave up 4 bases and J gave up 4 bases, with 22 bases separating them. General study results and limits: TCRB repertoires of naive, central memory and Treg cells appeared more similar among patients than among healthy donors. Sequencing the cDNA could make cells with high TCR expression show up more than they should. Any HLA effect on TCRB rearrangement was left unresolved by small sub-analyses.

Expressed TCRB transcripts were sequenced because the entire RNA isolate underwent reverse transcription. Repertoires were generated with immunoSEQ multiplex PCR, while TCRdb's copy carries only in-frame clones and drops some. The top ten hold roughly 1% of the sample, which has about 290,000 clones, under 8.5% seen once. The authors obtained over 98% purity in all sorted populations. This clone was picked up a small number of times. As yet, its antigen is unknown. The V and J genes are TRBV29-1 and TRBJ1-1; tentatively, D is TRBD1 (5 bases). This clonotype originated in a woman aged 18-35 years in good health. The source material was central memory CD4+ T cells from blood. The CDR3 DNA reads as TGCAGCGTTGGGGAAAGTGGGGAGGGGTGGAGCACTGAAGCTTTCTTT. Translated: CSVGESGEGWSTEAFF.